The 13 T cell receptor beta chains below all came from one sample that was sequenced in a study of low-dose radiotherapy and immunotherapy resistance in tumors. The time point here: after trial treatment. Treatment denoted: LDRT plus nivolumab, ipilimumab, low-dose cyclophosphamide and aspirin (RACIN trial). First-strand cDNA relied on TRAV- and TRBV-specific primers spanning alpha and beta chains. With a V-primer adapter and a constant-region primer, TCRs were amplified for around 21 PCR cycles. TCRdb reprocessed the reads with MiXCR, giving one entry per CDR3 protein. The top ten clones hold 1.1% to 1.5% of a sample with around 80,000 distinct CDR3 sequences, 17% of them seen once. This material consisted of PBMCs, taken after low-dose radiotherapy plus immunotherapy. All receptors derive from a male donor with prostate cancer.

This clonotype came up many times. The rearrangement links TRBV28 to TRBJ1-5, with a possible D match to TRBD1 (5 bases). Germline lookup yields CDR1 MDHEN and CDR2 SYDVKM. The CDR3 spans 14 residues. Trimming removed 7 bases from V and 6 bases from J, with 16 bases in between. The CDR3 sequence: CASIRGDSSQPQHF. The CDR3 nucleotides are TGTGCCAGCATCCGGGGGGACTCAAGTCAGCCCCAGCATTTT.

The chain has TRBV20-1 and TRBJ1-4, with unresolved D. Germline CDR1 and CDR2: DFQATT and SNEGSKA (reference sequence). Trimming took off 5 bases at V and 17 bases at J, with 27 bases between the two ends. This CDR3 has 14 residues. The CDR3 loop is CSAPKRGGEKLVFF. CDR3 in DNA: TGCAGTGCTCCTAAGCGAGGAGGAGAAAAACTGGTTTTTTTT.

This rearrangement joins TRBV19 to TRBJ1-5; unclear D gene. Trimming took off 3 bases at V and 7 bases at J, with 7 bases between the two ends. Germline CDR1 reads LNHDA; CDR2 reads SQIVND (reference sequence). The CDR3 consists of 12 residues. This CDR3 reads CASSMNEQPQHF. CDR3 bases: TGTGCCAGTAGTATGAACGAGCAGCCCCAGCATTTT.

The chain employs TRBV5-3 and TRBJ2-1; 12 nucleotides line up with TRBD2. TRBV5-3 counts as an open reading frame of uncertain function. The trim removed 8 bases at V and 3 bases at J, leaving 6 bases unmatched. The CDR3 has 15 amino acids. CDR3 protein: CASRQGLAGYNEQFF. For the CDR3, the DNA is TGTGCCAGCAGGCAGGGACTAGCGGGCTACAATGAGCAGTTCTTC.

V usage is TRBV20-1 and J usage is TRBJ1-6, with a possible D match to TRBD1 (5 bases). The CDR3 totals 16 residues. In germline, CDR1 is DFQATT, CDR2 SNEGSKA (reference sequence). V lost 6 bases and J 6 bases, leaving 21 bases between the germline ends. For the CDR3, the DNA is TGCAGTGCGCAATTGGGGGGAACCCGTAGTAATTCACCCCTCCACTTT. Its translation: CSAQLGGTRSNSPLHF.

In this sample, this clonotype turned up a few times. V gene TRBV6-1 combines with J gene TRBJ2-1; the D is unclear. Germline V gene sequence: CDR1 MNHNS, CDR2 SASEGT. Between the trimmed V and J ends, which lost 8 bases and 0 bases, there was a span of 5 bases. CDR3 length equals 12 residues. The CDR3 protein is CASGPSYNEQFF. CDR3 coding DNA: TGTGCCAGCGGGCCCTCCTACAATGAGCAGTTCTTC.

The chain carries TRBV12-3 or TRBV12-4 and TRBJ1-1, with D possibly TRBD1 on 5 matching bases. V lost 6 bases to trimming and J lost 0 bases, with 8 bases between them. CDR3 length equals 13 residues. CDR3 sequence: CASSDSVNTEAFF. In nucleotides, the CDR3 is TGTGCCAGCAGCGACAGTGTGAACACTGAAGCTTTCTTT.

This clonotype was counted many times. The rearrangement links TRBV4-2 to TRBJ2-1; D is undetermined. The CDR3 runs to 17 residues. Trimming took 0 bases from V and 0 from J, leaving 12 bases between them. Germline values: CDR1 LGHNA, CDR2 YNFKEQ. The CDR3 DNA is TGTGCCAGCAGCCAAGATCGAGCCCCAACCTCCTACAATGAGCAGTTCTTC. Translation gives CASSQDRAPTSYNEQFF.

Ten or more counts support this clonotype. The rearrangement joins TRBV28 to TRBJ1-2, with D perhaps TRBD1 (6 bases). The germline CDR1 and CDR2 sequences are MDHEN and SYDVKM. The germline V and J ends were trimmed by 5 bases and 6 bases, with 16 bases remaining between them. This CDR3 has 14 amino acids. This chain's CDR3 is CASSTGPPRDGYTF. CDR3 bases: TGTGCCAGCAGTACAGGGCCCCCTCGCGATGGCTACACCTTC.

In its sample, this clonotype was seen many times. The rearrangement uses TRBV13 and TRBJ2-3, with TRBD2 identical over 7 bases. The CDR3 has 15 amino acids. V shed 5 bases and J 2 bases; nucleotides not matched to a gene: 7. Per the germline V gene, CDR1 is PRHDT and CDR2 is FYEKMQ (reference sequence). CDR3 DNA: TGTGCCAGCAGCCCCCGGGAGCGGGACACAGATACGCAGTATTTT. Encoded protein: CASSPRERDTDTQYF.

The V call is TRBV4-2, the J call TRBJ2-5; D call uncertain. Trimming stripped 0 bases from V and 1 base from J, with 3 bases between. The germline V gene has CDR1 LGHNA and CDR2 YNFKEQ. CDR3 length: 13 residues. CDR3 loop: CASSQDLQETQYF. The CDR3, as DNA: TGTGCCAGCAGCCAAGACCTCCAAGAGACCCAGTACTTC.

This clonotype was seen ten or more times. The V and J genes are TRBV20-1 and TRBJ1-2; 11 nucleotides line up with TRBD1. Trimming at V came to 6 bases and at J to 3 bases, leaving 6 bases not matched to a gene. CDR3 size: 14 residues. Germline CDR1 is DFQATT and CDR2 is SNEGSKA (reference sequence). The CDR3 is CSAKRTGGDYGYTF. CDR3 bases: TGCAGTGCCAAGAGGACAGGGGGCGACTATGGCTACACCTTC.

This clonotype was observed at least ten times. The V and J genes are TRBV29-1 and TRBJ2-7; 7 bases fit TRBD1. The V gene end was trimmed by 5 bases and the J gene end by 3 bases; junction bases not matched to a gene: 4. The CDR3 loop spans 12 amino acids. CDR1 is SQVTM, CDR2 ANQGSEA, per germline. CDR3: CSVKTGSYEQYF. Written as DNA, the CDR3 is TGCAGCGTTAAGACAGGGAGCTACGAGCAGTACTTC.